This T cell receptor beta chain was sequenced during a study of shared clonotypes between healthy human individuals. The repertoire was sequenced with immunoSEQ multiplex PCR; TCRdb's copy has only in-frame clones and lacks some. The sample consists of about 2,500,000 clones, approximately 94% of them appearing once. Trimming left V 4 bases short and J 0 bases short, with 7 bases between. Germline CDR1 and CDR2: MNHNS and SASEGT. This CDR3 spans 15 amino acids. The receptor comes from a young man in good health. The chain recombines TRBV6-1 with TRBJ2-6; D is unresolved. The specimen was naive CD4+ T cells sorted from blood. Subset noted: CD45RA+ positively selected. CDR3 DNA sequence: TGTGCCAGCAGTGTCCGGAACTCTGGGGCCAACGTCCTGACTTTC. This translates into CASSVRNSGANVLTF.